This TCR beta chain stems from a study of PD-L1 blockade in urothelial cancer. At the level of the study: Atezolizumab at 1,200 mg intravenously every 3 weeks was started by patients around 2014. Timepoints chosen for blood analysis were 3 weeks (second dose) and 6 weeks after treatment start. Each blood sample yielded a median of around 130,000 T cells.

Documented time point: pretreatment peripheral blood. Trimming removed 2 bases from V and 6 bases from J, with 8 bases in between. Per germline, CDR1 KGHSH and CDR2 LQKENI. This CDR3 contains 13 residues. The repertoire was sequenced with immunoSEQ multiplex PCR; TCRdb's copy has only in-frame clones and lacks some. In the table there are around 70,000 clones, 80% to 85% of which are singletons. The chain employs TRBV18 and TRBJ2-1; maybe TRBD1 (5 bases). The receptor was derived from a woman aged 70-85 years with urothelial cancer. The specimen comprised PBMCs, sampled around atezolizumab (anti-PD-L1) treatment. The CDR3 here is CASSPIGVNEQFF. CDR3 nucleotide sequence: TGTGCCAGCTCACCAATAGGGGTCAATGAGCAGTTCTTC.